This paragraph covers one T cell receptor beta chain sequence. Antigen specificity is unknown. Amplification used 60 Vbeta primers and 13 Jbeta primers. The protocol was immunoSEQ multiplex PCR, while the TCRdb copy is restricted to in-frame clones and leaves out a portion. The sample shows over 200,000 clones, 70% to 80% of them seen only once. The data were obtained in a study of cytomegalovirus exposure and HLA in healthy donors. Whole-study findings and limits: A later analysis linked a missense DCLRE1C variant to TCR beta V- and J-gene trimming. Upon later analysis, HLA-associated TCR beta chains proved more clonally expanded than other, equally common chains.

This clonotype was sampled from a male donor in good health and CMV-seronegative. The sequencing sample was made of PBMCs.

CDR3 sequence (DNA): TGTGCCAGCAGCGGGACGGGGGGACAGGGGACCTACGAGCAGTACTTC. It encodes CASSGTGGQGTYEQYF. The J gene is TRBJ2-7, the V gene TRBV11-2; 10 nucleotides match TRBD1. Germline-derived CDR1 and CDR2 are SGHAT and FQNNGV. The length of the CDR3 is 16 residues. The V and J ends lost 5 bases and 2 bases, in that order; junction bases with no gene match: 9. The variable domain in full, completed from reference TRBV11-2 and TRBJ2-7, reads EAGVAQSPRYKIIEKRQSVAFWCNPISGHATLYWYQQILGQGPKLLIQFQNNGVVDDSQLPKDRFSAERLKGVDSTLKIQPAKLEDSAVYLCASSGTGGQGTYEQYFGPGTRLTVT.